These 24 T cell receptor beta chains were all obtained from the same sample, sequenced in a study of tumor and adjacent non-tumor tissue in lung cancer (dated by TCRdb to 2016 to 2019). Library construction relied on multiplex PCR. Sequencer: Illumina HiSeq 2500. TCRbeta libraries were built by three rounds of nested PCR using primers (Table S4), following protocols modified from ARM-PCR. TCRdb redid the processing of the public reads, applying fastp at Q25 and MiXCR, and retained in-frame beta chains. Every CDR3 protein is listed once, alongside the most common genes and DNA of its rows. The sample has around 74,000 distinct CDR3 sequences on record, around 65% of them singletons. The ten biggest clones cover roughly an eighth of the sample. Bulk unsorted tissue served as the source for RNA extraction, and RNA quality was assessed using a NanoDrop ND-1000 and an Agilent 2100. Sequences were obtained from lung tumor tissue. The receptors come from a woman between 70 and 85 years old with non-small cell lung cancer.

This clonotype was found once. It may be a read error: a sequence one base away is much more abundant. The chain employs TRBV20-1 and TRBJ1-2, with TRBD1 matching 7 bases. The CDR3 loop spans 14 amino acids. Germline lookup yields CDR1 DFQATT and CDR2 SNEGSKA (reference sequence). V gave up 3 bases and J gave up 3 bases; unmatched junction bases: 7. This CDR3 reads CSASQSTGHYGYTF. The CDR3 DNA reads TGCAGTGCTAGCCAATCGACAGGGCACTATGGCTACACCTTC.

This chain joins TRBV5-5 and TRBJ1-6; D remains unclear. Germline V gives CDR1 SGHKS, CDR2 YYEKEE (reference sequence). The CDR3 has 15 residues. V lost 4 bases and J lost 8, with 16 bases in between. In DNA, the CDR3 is TGTGCCAGCAGCCCGGGTAACGAATGGGATTCACCCCTCCACTTT. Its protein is CASSPGNEWDSPLHF.

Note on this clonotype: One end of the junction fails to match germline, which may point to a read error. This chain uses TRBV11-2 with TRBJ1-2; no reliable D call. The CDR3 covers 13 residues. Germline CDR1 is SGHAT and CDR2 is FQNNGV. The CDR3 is CVSSPGVNYGYTF. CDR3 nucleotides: TGTGTCAGCAGCCCGGGTGTGAACTATGGCTACACCTTC. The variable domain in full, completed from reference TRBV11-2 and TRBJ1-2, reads EAGVAQSPRYKIIEKRQSVAFWCNPISGHATLYWYQQILGQGPKLLIQFQNNGVVDDSQLPKDRFSAERLKGVDSTLKIQPAKLEDSAVYLCVSSPGVNYGYTFGSGTRLTVV.

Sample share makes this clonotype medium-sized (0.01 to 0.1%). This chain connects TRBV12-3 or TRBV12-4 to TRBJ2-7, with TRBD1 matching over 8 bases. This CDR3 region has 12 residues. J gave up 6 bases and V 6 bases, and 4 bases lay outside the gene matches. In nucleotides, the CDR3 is TGTGCCAGCAGCAGAGACAGGGGCGAGCAGTACTTC. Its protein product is CASSRDRGEQYF.

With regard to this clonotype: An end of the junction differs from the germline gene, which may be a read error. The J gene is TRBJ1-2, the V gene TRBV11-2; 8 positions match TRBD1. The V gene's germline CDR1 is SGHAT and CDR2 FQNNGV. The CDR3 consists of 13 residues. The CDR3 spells CASSSTGVSGYIF. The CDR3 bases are TGTGCCAGCAGCTCGACAGGGGTTTCTGGTTACATCTTC.

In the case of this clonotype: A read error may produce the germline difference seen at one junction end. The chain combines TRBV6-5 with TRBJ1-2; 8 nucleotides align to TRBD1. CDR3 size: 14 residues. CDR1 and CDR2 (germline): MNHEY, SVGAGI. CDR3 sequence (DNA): TGTGCCATCAGCGGGGGGGGACAGGTCTATGGTTACACCTTC. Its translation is CAISGGGQVYGYTF.

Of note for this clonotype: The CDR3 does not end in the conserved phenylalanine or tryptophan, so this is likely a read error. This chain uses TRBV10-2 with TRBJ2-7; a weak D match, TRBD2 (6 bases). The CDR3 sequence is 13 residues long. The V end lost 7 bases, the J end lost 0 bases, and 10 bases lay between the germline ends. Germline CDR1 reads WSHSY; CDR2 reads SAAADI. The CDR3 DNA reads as TGCGCCAGCAATGGGAGGTGCTCCTACGAGCAGTACCTC. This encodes CASNGRCSYEQYL.

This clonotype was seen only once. The DNA for the CDR3 is TGTGCCAGCAGCCCACCATTTGGTGGCTACACCTTC. Its translation is CASSPPFGGYTF. This chain uses TRBV7-6 with TRBJ1-2; D unresolved. The CDR3 loop spans 12 amino acids. Trimming took 5 bases from V and 7 from J, leaving 11 bases between them. CDR1 SGHVS and CDR2 FNYEAQ come from the germline V gene.

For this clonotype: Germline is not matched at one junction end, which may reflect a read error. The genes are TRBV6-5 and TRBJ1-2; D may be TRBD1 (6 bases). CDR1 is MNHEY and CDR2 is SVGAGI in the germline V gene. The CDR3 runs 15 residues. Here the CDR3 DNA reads TGTGCCGGCAGCCACCGGACAGAAATTAATTATGGCTACACCTTC. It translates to CAGSHRTEINYGYTF.

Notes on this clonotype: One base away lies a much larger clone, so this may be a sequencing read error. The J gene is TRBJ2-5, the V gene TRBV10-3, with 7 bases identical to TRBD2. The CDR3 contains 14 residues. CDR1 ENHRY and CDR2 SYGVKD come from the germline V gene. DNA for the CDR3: TGTGTCATCGGCCTAGCGGAAGGACAAGAGACCCAGTACTTC. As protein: CVIGLAEGQETQYF.

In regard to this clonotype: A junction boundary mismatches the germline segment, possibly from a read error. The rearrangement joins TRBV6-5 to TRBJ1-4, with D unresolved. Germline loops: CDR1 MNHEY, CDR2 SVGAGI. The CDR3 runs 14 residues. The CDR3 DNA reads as TGTGACAGCAGTTACTCCCGGCGGAATGAAAAACTGTTTTTT. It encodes CDSSYSRRNEKLFF.

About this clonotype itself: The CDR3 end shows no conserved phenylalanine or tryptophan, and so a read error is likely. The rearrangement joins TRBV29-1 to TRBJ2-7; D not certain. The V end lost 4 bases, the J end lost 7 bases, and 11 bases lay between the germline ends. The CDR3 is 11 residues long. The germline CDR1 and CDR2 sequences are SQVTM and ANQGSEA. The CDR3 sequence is CSVGVMGEQYL. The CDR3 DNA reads TGCAGCGTTGGTGTGATGGGAGAGCAGTACCTC.

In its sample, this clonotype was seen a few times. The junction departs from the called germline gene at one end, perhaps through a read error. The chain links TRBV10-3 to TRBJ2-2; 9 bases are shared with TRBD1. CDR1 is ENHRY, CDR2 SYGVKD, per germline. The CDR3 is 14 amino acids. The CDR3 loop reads CAISRTGDTGELCF. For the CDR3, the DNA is TGTGCCATCAGTCGGACAGGGGACACCGGGGAGCTGTGTTTT.

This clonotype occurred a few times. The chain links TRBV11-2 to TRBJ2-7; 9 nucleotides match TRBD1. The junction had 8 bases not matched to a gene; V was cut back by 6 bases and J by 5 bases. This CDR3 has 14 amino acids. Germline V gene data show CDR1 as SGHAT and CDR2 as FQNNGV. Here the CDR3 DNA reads TGTGCCAGCAGTCTCGGGACAGGGTTCCACGAGCAGTACTTC. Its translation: CASSLGTGFHEQYF.

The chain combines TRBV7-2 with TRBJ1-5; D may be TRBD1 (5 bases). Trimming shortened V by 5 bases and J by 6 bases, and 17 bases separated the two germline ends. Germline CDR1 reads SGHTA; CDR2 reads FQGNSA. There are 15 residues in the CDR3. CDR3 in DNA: TGTGCCAGCAGCCCCTTGCAGGGCAAAAGTCAGCCCCAGCATTTT. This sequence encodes CASSPLQGKSQPQHF.

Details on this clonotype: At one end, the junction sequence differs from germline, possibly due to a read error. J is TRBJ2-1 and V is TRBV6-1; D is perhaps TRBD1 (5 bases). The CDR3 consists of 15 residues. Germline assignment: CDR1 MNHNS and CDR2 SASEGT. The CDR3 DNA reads TGTGGCAGCAGTGAAGCCCCAGGGCCCTGCAATGAGGAGTTCTTC. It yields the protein CGSSEAPGPCNEEFF.

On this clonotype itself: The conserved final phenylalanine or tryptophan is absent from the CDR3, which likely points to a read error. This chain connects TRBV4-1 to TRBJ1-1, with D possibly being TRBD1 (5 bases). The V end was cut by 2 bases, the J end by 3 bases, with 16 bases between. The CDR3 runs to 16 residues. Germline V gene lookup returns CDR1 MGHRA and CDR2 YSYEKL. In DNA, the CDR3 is TGCGCCAGCAGCCAACACCGTAAACAGGAGTACACTGAAGCTTTCTCT. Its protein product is CASSQHRKQEYTEAFS.

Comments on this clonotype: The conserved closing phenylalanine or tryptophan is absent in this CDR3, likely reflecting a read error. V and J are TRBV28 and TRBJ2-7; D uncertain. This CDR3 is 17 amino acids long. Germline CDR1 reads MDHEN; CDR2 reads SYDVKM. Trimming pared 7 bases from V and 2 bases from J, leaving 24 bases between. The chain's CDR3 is CASNPPDGRSGAYEQYL. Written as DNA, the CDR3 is TGTGCCAGCAATCCGCCAGACGGACGGTCAGGAGCCTACGAGCAGTACCTC.

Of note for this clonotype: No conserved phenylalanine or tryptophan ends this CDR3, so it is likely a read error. Written as DNA, the CDR3 is TGCAGTGTTGAAGCCGATAATCAGCCCCAGCATTAT. Encoded protein: CSVEADNQPQHY. This chain links TRBV29-1 with TRBJ1-5, with unresolved D. Germline V gene lookup returns CDR1 SQVTM and CDR2 ANQGSEA. CDR3 size: 12 residues.

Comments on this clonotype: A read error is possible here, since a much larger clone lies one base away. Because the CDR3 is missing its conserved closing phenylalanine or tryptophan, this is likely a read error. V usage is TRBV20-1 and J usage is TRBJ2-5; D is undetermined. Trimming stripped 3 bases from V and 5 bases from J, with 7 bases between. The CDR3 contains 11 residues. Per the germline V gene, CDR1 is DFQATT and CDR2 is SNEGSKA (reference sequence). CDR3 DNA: TGCAGTGCTAGTCTCTCGGAGACCCAGTACCTC. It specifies CSASLSETQYL.

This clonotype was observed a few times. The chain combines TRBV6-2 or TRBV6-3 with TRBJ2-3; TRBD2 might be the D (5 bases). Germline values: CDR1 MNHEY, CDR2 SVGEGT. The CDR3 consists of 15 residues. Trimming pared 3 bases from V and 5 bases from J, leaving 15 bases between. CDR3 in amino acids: CASSYSGKMQDTQYF. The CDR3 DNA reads TGTGCCAGCAGTTATTCGGGAAAGATGCAAGATACGCAGTATTTT.

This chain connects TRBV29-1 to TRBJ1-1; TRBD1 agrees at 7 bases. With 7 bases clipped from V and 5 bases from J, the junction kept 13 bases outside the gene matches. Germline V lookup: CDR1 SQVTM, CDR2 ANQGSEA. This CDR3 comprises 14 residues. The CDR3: CSGVGTLDRTEAFF. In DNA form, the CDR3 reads TGCAGCGGGGTAGGGACACTGGACAGGACTGAAGCTTTCTTT.

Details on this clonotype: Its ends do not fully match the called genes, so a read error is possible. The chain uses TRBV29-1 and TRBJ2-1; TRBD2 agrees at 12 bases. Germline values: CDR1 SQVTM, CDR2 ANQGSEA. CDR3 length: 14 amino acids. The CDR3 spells CGRLAGGRYNQQFF. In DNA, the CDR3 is TGCGGCAGGCTAGCGGGAGGGCGTTACAATCAGCAGTTCTTC.

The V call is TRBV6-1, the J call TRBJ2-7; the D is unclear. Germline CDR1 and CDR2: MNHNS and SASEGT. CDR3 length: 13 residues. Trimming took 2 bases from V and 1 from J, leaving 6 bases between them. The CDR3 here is CASSEFTSYEQYF. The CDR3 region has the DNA TGTGCCAGCAGTGAATTCACGTCCTACGAGCAGTACTTC.